Below, 21 T cell receptor beta chains from the same sample are listed, as sequenced in a study of graft-versus-host responses after intestinal transplantation. Sequencing used immunoSEQ multiplex PCR; TCRdb keeps in-frame clones, though not all of them. The table shows 20,000 to 30,000 clones, with 75% to 90% occurring only once. Here the sequenced sample was PBMCs, taken 28 days after intestinal transplant. The origin of the receptors is a human patient who received an intestinal transplant, so some T cells may come from the graft donor.

The rearrangement uses TRBV29-1 and TRBJ2-1; 14 bases line up with TRBD2. CDR1 SQVTM and CDR2 ANQGSEA come from the germline V gene. V lost 5 bases and J lost 14; bases outside the gene matches: 14. This CDR3 comprises 15 residues. CDR3 sequence (DNA): TGCAGCGTTTCGCCCGGACTAGCGGGAGGACCGGCAGAGTTCTTC. Translated, it gives CSVSPGLAGGPAEFF.

The chain carries TRBV5-1 and TRBJ2-2, with 7 bases lining up with TRBD1. The CDR3 contains 14 residues. The V gene end was trimmed by 4 bases and the J gene end by 6 bases; junction bases not matched to a gene: 6. Germline V CDR1 and CDR2: SGHRS, YFSETQ. The DNA of the CDR3 is TGCGCCAGCAGCCCGGGACAGCCCGCCGGGGAGCTGTTTTTT. It encodes CASSPGQPAGELFF.

V usage is TRBV20-1 and J usage is TRBJ1-4, with 8 positions matching TRBD1. The trim removed 5 bases at V and 7 bases at J, leaving 0 bases unmatched. The CDR3 is 11 amino acids. Looked up from germline, CDR1 is DFQATT and CDR2 is SNEGSKA (reference sequence). This CDR3 reads CSAGQGEKLFF. The CDR3 nucleotides are TGCAGTGCTGGACAGGGTGAAAAACTGTTTTTT.

V is TRBV27 and J is TRBJ2-3; TRBD2 matches 14 bases. CDR1 and CDR2 (germline): MNHEY, SMNVEV (reference sequence). V shed 1 base, J shed 2 bases, and the junction held 5 bases outside the gene matches. The CDR3 has 18 amino acids. The CDR3 sequence: CASSLYGTSGRVTDTQYF. For the CDR3, the DNA is TGTGCCAGCAGTTTATACGGGACTAGCGGGAGAGTCACAGATACGCAGTATTTT.

This clone was recorded a few times. The chain uses TRBV6-5 and TRBJ2-7; D possibly matches TRBD1 or TRBD2 (5 bases each). The CDR3 is 15 amino acids. CDR1 is MNHEY and CDR2 is SVGAGI in the germline V gene. The ends were cut back, 5 bases at V and 3 bases at J, with 17 bases in the middle. The CDR3 DNA reads as TGTGCCAGCAGTCCGACTCGGGGCCGGGGCTACGAGCAGTACTTC. Protein: CASSPTRGRGYEQYF.

In DNA, the CDR3 is TGTGCCAGCTCACGATTGAGAGGGGGCCAGTCCTACGAGCAGTACTTC. Amino acids: CASSRLRGGQSYEQYF. This chain connects TRBV18 to TRBJ2-7, with 7 bases matching TRBD1. The V gene end was trimmed by 4 bases and the J gene end by 1 base; junction bases not matched to a gene: 10. The CDR3 has 16 residues. The germline CDR1 and CDR2 sequences are KGHSH and LQKENI.

The sample holds one count of this clone. The rearrangement uses TRBV4-2 and TRBJ2-2; D is possibly TRBD1 (5 bases). The CDR3 spans 13 residues. V was trimmed by 5 bases and J by 6 bases, leaving 10 bases between them. Germline V lookup: CDR1 LGHNA, CDR2 YNFKEQ. CDR3 in amino acids: CASSSIRAGELFF. The CDR3 DNA reads as TGTGCCAGCAGCTCTATCAGGGCCGGGGAGCTGTTTTTT.

The CDR3 here is CASSQDGPGGITKNIQYF. The CDR3 DNA reads TGCGCCAGCAGCCAAGATGGTCCGGGAGGGATTACCAAAAACATTCAGTACTTC. V gene TRBV4-1 combines with J gene TRBJ2-4, with TRBD2 matching 8 bases. J lost 2 bases, V lost 0 bases, and 9 bases had no gene match. Germline V gene sequence: CDR1 MGHRA, CDR2 YSYEKL. The CDR3 extends over 18 amino acids.

The chain has TRBV6-4 and TRBJ2-3, with 10 bases fitting TRBD2. The V and J ends lost 2 bases and 4 bases, in that order; junction bases with no gene match: 0. The CDR3 length is 14 residues. Germline V gene data show CDR1 as MRHNA and CDR2 as SNTAGT. The CDR3 sequence is CASSDSGGADTQYF. The CDR3 DNA sequence: TGTGCCAGCAGTGACAGCGGGGGGGCAGATACGCAGTATTTT.

CDR3 sequence: CASSHQYEQYF. In DNA form, the CDR3 reads TGTGCCAGCAGTCATCAGTACGAGCAGTACTTC. The chain joins TRBV7-9 to TRBJ2-7; D remains unclear. Trimming removed 6 bases from V and 4 bases from J, with 7 bases in between. The CDR3 is 11 amino acids. Germline values: CDR1 SEHNR, CDR2 FQNEAQ (reference sequence).

This sequence joins TRBV5-1 and TRBJ2-3; 15 bases match TRBD2. Trimming removed 3 bases from V and 8 bases from J; junction bases left unmatched: 7. This CDR3 is built from 16 residues. Germline values: CDR1 SGHRS, CDR2 YFSETQ. CDR3 amino acids: CASSSGLAGGLGTQYF. In DNA, the CDR3 is TGCGCCAGCAGCTCCGGACTAGCGGGGGGGCTGGGTACGCAGTATTTT.

This sequence joins TRBV19 and TRBJ2-2; 9 bases agree with TRBD2. The germline V gene encodes CDR1 LNHDA and CDR2 SQIVND (reference sequence). The CDR3 length is 15 residues. Trimming removed 3 bases from V and 6 bases from J; junction bases left unmatched: 5. CDR3 sequence (DNA): TGTGCCAGTAGTATTAGCGGGAGTTTGGCCGGGGAGCTGTTTTTT. Protein product: CASSISGSLAGELFF. Full variable domain (missing parts from reference TRBV19 and TRBJ2-2): DGGITQSPKYLFRKEGQNVTLSCEQNLNHDAMYWYRQDPGQGLRLIYYSQIVNDFQKGDIAEGYSVSREKKESFPLTVTSAQKNPTAFYLCASSISGSLAGELFFGEGSRLTVL.

In this sample, this clone turned up once. This chain uses TRBV4-1 with TRBJ1-6, with D perhaps matching TRBD1 (6 bases). CDR3 length: 16 amino acids. Trimming took off 5 bases at V and 4 bases at J, with 15 bases between the two ends. Germline loops: CDR1 MGHRA, CDR2 YSYEKL. The CDR3: CASSAGTSRYNSPLHF. In DNA, the CDR3 is TGCGCCAGCAGCGCCGGGACATCGAGGTATAATTCACCCCTCCACTTT.

The chain links TRBV11-2 to TRBJ2-5; D not certain. The end of the DNA fits TRBJ2-7 better, so the J call may be wrong. This CDR3 comprises 14 residues. Germline CDR1 SGHAT, CDR2 FQNNGV. The CDR3 protein is CASSMDVFSYEQYF. In DNA, the CDR3 is TGTGCCAGCAGCATGGACGTTTTCTCCTACGAGCAGTACTTC.

The chain couples TRBV9 to TRBJ1-3; 9 bases agree with TRBD1. The CDR3 extends over 16 amino acids. Germline lookup yields CDR1 SGDLS and CDR2 YYNGEE. J gave up 2 bases and V 4 bases, and 7 bases lay outside the gene matches. The CDR3 DNA follows: TGTGCCAGCAGCCCGCAAACAGGGGGCACTGGAAACACCATATATTTT. Amino acid sequence: CASSPQTGGTGNTIYF. Supplemented by reference TRBV9 and TRBJ1-3, the full variable domain reads DSGVTQTPKHLITATGQRVTLRCSPRSGDLSVYWYQQSLDQGLQFLIQYYNGEERAKGNILERFSAQQFPDLHSELNLSSLELGDSALYFCASSPQTGGTGNTIYFGEGSWLTVV.

The genes are TRBV5-1 and TRBJ1-1; 10 bases are shared with TRBD1. Losses at the gene ends were 0 bases for V and 4 bases for J; bases not matched to a gene: 9. The CDR3 totals 17 residues. Germline assignment: CDR1 SGHRS and CDR2 YFSETQ. This chain's CDR3 is CASSLGTPGQGSTEAFF. The CDR3 coding sequence is TGCGCCAGCAGCTTGGGAACACCGGGACAGGGGTCCACTGAAGCTTTCTTT.

V usage is TRBV5-4 and J usage is TRBJ2-2; 7 nucleotides align to TRBD2. The V gene end was trimmed by 0 bases and the J gene end by 0 bases; junction bases not matched to a gene: 2. The germline V gene has CDR1 SGHNT and CDR2 YYREEE (reference sequence). This CDR3 comprises 16 residues. In nucleotides, the CDR3 is TGTGCCAGCAGCTTGGGACTAGCCCCGAACACCGGGGAGCTGTTTTTT. Translation: CASSLGLAPNTGELFF.

The chain uses TRBV13 and TRBJ2-5; tentatively, D is TRBD2 (5 bases). The CDR3 totals 14 residues. V was trimmed by 3 bases and J by 0 bases, leaving 8 bases between them. Germline V gene sequence: CDR1 PRHDT, CDR2 FYEKMQ (reference sequence). The DNA of the CDR3 is TGTGCCAGCAGCTTGGGAGCGTACCAAGAGACCCAGTACTTC. Its protein is CASSLGAYQETQYF.

V and J are TRBV6-6 and TRBJ2-1; no firm D call. Trimming shortened V by 2 bases and J by 7 bases, and 9 bases separated the two germline ends. In germline, CDR1 is MNHNY, CDR2 SVGAGI (reference sequence). This CDR3 region has 13 residues. The DNA of the CDR3 is TGTGCCAGCAGTTACCGACCTGTAAATGAGCAGTTCTTC. Protein product: CASSYRPVNEQFF.

The sample holds one count of this clone. The gene calls are TRBV7-9 and TRBJ2-1; D unresolved. The CDR3 has 15 residues. CDR1 is SEHNR and CDR2 is FQNEAQ in the germline V gene (reference sequence). Trimming left V 5 bases short and J 0 bases short, with 11 bases between. CDR3 in amino acids: CASSKSRSSYNEQFF. The CDR3 DNA follows: TGTGCCAGCAGCAAATCTAGGAGCTCCTACAATGAGCAGTTCTTC. The full variable domain, completed using reference TRBV7-9 and TRBJ2-1, is DTGVSQNPRHKITKRGQNVTFRCDPISEHNRLYWYRQTLGQGPEFLTYFQNEAQLEKSRLLSDRFSAERPKGSFSTLEIQRTEQGDSAMYLCASSKSRSSYNEQFFGPGTRLTVL.

This sequence joins TRBV7-9 and TRBJ1-1; tentatively, D is TRBD1 (5 bases). Germline loops: CDR1 SEHNR, CDR2 FQNEAQ (reference sequence). Between the trimmed V and J ends, which lost 3 bases and 1 base, there was a span of 12 bases. This CDR3 has 15 amino acids. CDR3 sequence (DNA): TGTGCCAGCAGCTTTCCGGGACGGCAGAACACTGAAGCTTTCTTT. This codes for CASSFPGRQNTEAFF.